These T cell receptor beta chains were read from a single sample in a study of T cell responses to AZD1222 COVID-19 vaccine. TCRdb's table, derived via immunoSEQ multiplex PCR, lists solely in-frame clones and lacks some. The repertoire holds 95,000 to 150,000 clones, approximately 89% seen once, with 4.4% in the top ten. Here the sequenced sample was peripheral blood, taken on day 0 of AZD1222 vaccination. These receptors were collected from an adult in good health. The CDR3 runs from the conserved cysteine through the conserved F or W. Each record gives: J gene, V gene, D gene, clone size, CDR3 protein, CDR3 DNA. A D gene is named only where the DNA matches it firmly. Some rows have no size entry. The others give once, few or many, or a class for an expanded clone.

TRBJ2-5 | TRBV20-1 | - | - | CSLRGQETQYF | TGCAGCCTGCGTGGGCAAGAGACCCAGTACTTC
TRBJ2-3 | TRBV7-2 | TRBD2 | - | CASSLAGGKDTQYF | TGTGCCAGCAGTCTAGCGGGAGGTAAAGATACGCAGTATTTT
TRBJ1-2 | TRBV12-3/TRBV12-4 | - | - | CASSLGGNGYTF | TGTGCCAGCAGCCTGGGGGGGAATGGCTACACCTTC
TRBJ1-1 | TRBV5-1 | - | - | CASSLAAQGSLANTEAFF | TGCGCCAGCAGCTTGGCGGCACAGGGAAGTCTCGCGAACACTGAAGCTTTCTTT
TRBJ1-3 | TRBV2 | - | - | CASQSSGNTIYF | TGTGCCAGTCAGTCGTCTGGAAACACCATATATTTT
TRBJ2-5 | TRBV23-1 | - | - | CASSQLPTVLRLETQYF | TGCGCCAGCAGTCAACTCCCGACAGTCCTCCGCTTGGAGACCCAGTACTTC
TRBJ1-1 | TRBV19 | - | - | CASSPGAEAFF | TGTGCCAGCTCTCCGGGGGCTGAAGCTTTCTTT
TRBJ2-7 | TRBV30 | - | - | CAWNTGQYEQYF | TGTGCCTGGAATACCGGGCAATACGAGCAGTACTTC
TRBJ2-7 | TRBV2 | - | - | CASSATYLSSYEQYF | TGTGCCAGCAGTGCCACATACCTAAGCTCCTACGAGCAGTACTTC
TRBJ1-5 | TRBV6-5 | - | - | CASSWGAGQPQHF | TGTGCCAGCAGTTGGGGGGCGGGACAGCCCCAGCATTTT
TRBJ2-1 | TRBV10-1 | TRBD2 | - | CASSLAGTSGSNEQFF | TGCGCCAGCAGTCTCGCCGGGACTAGCGGGAGCAATGAGCAGTTCTTC
TRBJ2-2 | TRBV6-5 | TRBD1 | - | CASQGGQVYTGELFF | TGTGCCAGCCAAGGGGGACAGGTTTACACCGGGGAGCTGTTTTTT
TRBJ2-5 | TRBV6-2/TRBV6-3 | - | - | CASSSSTAGRGTQYF | TGTGCCAGCAGTTCCAGCACGGCGGGGCGGGGGACCCAGTACTTC
TRBJ1-6 | TRBV5-1 | - | - | CASSLEGGAGSPLHF | TGCGCCAGCAGCTTGGAGGGGGGGGCGGGTTCACCCCTCCACTTT
TRBJ2-3 | TRBV4-2 | - | - | CASSQEADTQYF | TGTGCCAGCAGCCAAGAGGCCGATACGCAGTATTTT
TRBJ1-1 | TRBV5-1 | - | - | CASAMSVAGLNTEAFF | TGCGCCAGCGCGATGTCTGTGGCAGGCCTAAACACTGAAGCTTTCTTT
TRBJ2-7 | TRBV6-5 | - | few | CASSKDGTYEQYF | TGTGCCAGCAGTAAGGACGGGACCTACGAGCAGTACTTC
TRBJ1-5 | TRBV28 | - | - | CASLGGGSWQPQHF | TGTGCCAGCCTCGGTGGGGGCAGTTGGCAGCCCCAGCATTTT
TRBJ1-2 | TRBV30 | - | - | CAWGQPGSYGYTF | TGTGCCTGGGGTCAGCCGGGGAGCTATGGCTACACCTTC
TRBJ1-5 | TRBV4-1 | - | - | CASSQEGMQPQHF | TGCGCCAGCAGCCAAGAGGGAATGCAGCCCCAGCATTTT
TRBJ1-1 | TRBV7-2 | - | - | CASSPGSNTEAFF | TGTGCCAGCAGCCCCGGATCAAACACTGAAGCTTTCTTT
TRBJ1-4 | TRBV7-2 | - | - | CASSFQGTNEKLFF | TGTGCCAGCAGCTTCCAGGGAACTAATGAAAAACTGTTTTTT
TRBJ1-4 | TRBV30 | TRBD1 | - | CAWSGTEDRGSEKLFF | TGTGCCTGGAGTGGCACCGAGGACAGGGGGTCTGAAAAACTGTTTTTT
TRBJ2-7 | TRBV5-5 | - | - | CASRTSGSYEQYF | TGTGCCAGCAGGACCTCAGGGTCCTACGAGCAGTACTTC
TRBJ1-1 | TRBV19 | - | - | CASLRDNTEAFF | TGTGCCAGCCTACGGGACAACACTGAAGCTTTCTTT
TRBJ1-6 | TRBV18 | TRBD1 | - | CASSPQGTGEGYSSPLHF | TGTGCCAGCTCACCCCAAGGGACAGGGGAAGGGTATTCTTCACCCCTCCACTTT
TRBJ1-2 | TRBV24-1 | - | - | CATSDGEEYGYTF | TGTGCCACCAGTGATGGGGAGGAGTATGGCTACACCTTC
TRBJ1-5 | TRBV2 | - | - | CASSVNGIISNQPQHF | TGTGCCAGCAGTGTTAACGGCATAATTAGCAATCAGCCCCAGCATTTT
TRBJ2-2 | TRBV4-1 | - | - | CASSVRDTNTGELFF | TGCGCCAGCAGCGTCCGGGACACCAACACCGGGGAGCTGTTTTTT
TRBJ2-1 | TRBV19 | TRBD1 | - | CASAGTGAGNEQFF | TGTGCCAGTGCCGGGACAGGGGCGGGAAATGAGCAGTTCTTC
TRBJ2-7 | TRBV19 | TRBD2 | once | CASSIGGSGNYEQYF | TGTGCCAGTAGTATAGGGGGGAGCGGGAACTACGAGCAGTACTTC